The 14 T cell receptor beta chains below were found in one sample sequenced in a study of T cell responses to AZD1222 COVID-19 vaccine. Repertoires were generated with immunoSEQ multiplex PCR, while TCRdb's copy carries only in-frame clones and drops some. Of about 110,000 clones in the sample, around 81% were seen once. The sequences come from peripheral blood, collected on day 0 of AZD1222 vaccination. The receptors were sampled from an adult in good health.

This chain connects TRBV5-1 to TRBJ1-2; D is undetermined. Germline loops: CDR1 SGHRS, CDR2 YFSETQ. V lost 1 base to trimming and J lost 3 bases, with 10 bases between them. The length of the CDR3 is 14 residues. CDR3 in amino acids: CASSLKGMDYGYTF. The CDR3 DNA reads TGCGCCAGCAGCTTGAAGGGTATGGACTATGGCTACACCTTC.

The chain links TRBV18 to TRBJ2-1; tentative D call: TRBD1 (6 bases). Trimming cost V 3 bases and J 5 bases, with 11 bases left between them. Germline assignment: CDR1 KGHSH and CDR2 LQKENI. The CDR3 loop spans 14 amino acids. The CDR3 bases are TGTGCCAGCTCACCCTTAGGACAGAACAATGAGCAGTTCTTC. Translation gives CASSPLGQNNEQFF. The full variable domain, in which reference TRBV18 and TRBJ2-1 provide the parts outside the CDR3, is NAGVMQNPRHLVRRRGQEARLRCSPMKGHSHVYWYRQLPEEGLKFMVYLQKENIIDESGMPKERFSAEFPKEGPSILRIQQVVRGDSAAYFCASSPLGQNNEQFFGPGTRLTVL.

This sequence joins TRBV5-4 and TRBJ1-2, with D maybe TRBD1 (6 bases). Germline V lookup: CDR1 SGHNT, CDR2 YYREEE (reference sequence). The ends were cut back, 4 bases at V and 7 bases at J, with 17 bases in the middle. This CDR3 has 14 amino acids. The chain's CDR3 is CASSPGGQASGYTF. In nucleotides, the CDR3 is TGTGCCAGCAGCCCGGGGGGGCAGGCAAGTGGCTACACCTTC.

In DNA form, the CDR3 reads TGTGCCAGCAGCGGGGGATTCTCTGGAAACACCATATATTTT. It yields the protein CASSGGFSGNTIYF. V gene TRBV7-2 combines with J gene TRBJ1-3, with TRBD1 as a possible D gene (5 bases). The CDR3 totals 14 residues. V gave up 5 bases and J gave up 0 bases, with 8 bases separating them. The V gene's germline CDR1 is SGHTA and CDR2 FQGNSA.

CDR3 protein: CASSARDRRNTEAFF. CDR3 in DNA: TGCGCCAGCAGCGCGCGGGACAGAAGGAACACTGAAGCTTTCTTT. The V gene is TRBV5-1, the J gene TRBJ1-1; TRBD1 matches 7 bases. V lost 4 bases to trimming and J lost 1 base; unmatched junction nucleotides: 7. The CDR3 spans 15 residues. Germline V CDR1 and CDR2: SGHRS, YFSETQ.

The chain carries TRBV7-8 and TRBJ1-6, with D tentatively TRBD1 (6 bases). This CDR3 has 15 amino acids. V gave up 5 bases and J gave up 9 bases, with 17 bases separating them. Germline-derived CDR1 and CDR2 are SGHVS and FQNEAQ. The DNA of the CDR3 is TGTGCCAGCAGCGACTTGGGACAAGTTGGTTCACCCCTCCACTTT. This translates into CASSDLGQVGSPLHF.

This rearrangement joins TRBV7-2 to TRBJ1-4, with TRBD1 identical over 9 bases. Trimming at V came to 4 bases and at J to 5 bases, leaving 2 bases not matched to a gene. The CDR3 spans 14 residues. The germline V gene encodes CDR1 SGHTA and CDR2 FQGNSA. The CDR3 nucleotides read TGTGCCAGCAGCTGGGGGACAGGGAATGAAAAACTGTTTTTT. This translates into CASSWGTGNEKLFF.

This chain connects TRBV7-2 to TRBJ2-5, with D tentatively TRBD1 (6 bases). Trimming took 3 bases from V and 2 from J, leaving 19 bases between them. The CDR3 consists of 17 residues. Germline-derived CDR1 and CDR2 are SGHTA and FQGNSA. Here the CDR3 DNA reads TGTGCCAGCAGCTTCTTTTTCGACAGGACTTTTCAAGAGACCCAGTACTTC. Protein product: CASSFFFDRTFQETQYF.

This clone was seen only once. An end of the junction differs from the germline gene, which may be a read error. Other DNA sequences from this sample encode an identical CDR3 as well. The rearrangement joins TRBV3-1 (or the pseudogene TRBV3-2) to TRBJ2-1; no firm D call. The CDR3 has 12 amino acids. CDR1 is LGHDT, CDR2 YNNKEL, per germline (reference sequence). The CDR3, as DNA: TGTGCCAGTAGCCAAGATAAGGGTGAGCAGTTCTTC. Its translation is CASSQDKGEQFF.

The V gene is TRBV27, the J gene TRBJ1-2; D unresolved. This CDR3 is built from 16 residues. The germline V gene has CDR1 MNHEY and CDR2 SMNVEV (reference sequence). Trimming stripped 0 bases from V and 4 bases from J, with 15 bases between. For the CDR3, the DNA is TGTGCCAGCAGTTTATCGTACGGAGCGGCTACCTATGGCTACACCTTC. Residues: CASSLSYGAATYGYTF.

In its sample, this clone was seen once. As DNA, the CDR3 is TGTGCCAGCAGTGACTTCCGCGTGCAGTACTTC. Translating it yields CASSDFRVQYF. The J gene is TRBJ2-7, the V gene TRBV12-3 or TRBV12-4; D is unclear. Trimming left V 5 bases short and J 9 bases short, with 11 bases between. This CDR3 is 11 amino acids long.

The chain employs TRBV12-2 and TRBJ1-2; the table's TRBD1 call for D was not verified on the DNA. TRBV12-2 is annotated as a pseudogene. This CDR3 is 18 amino acids long. As DNA, the CDR3 is TGTGCAAGTCGCACTCGGTCCGTGGACAGACCTATGATCGGTGGCTACACCTTC. This sequence encodes CASRTRSVDRPMIGGYTF.

J is TRBJ1-2 and V is TRBV3-1 (or the pseudogene TRBV3-2); D gene uncertain. This CDR3 region has 13 residues. The V gene lost 0 bases and the J gene lost 5 bases, with 7 bases spanning the gap. Per the germline V gene, CDR1 is LGHDT and CDR2 is YNNKEL (reference sequence). The CDR3 sequence is CASSQDSLYGYTF. CDR3 sequence (DNA): TGTGCCAGCAGCCAAGATTCCTTATATGGCTACACCTTC.

This chain links TRBV28 with TRBJ1-4; possible D gene TRBD1, 5 bases. Trimming shortened V by 2 bases and J by 3 bases, and 10 bases separated the two germline ends. The CDR3 has 15 residues. Germline loops: CDR1 MDHEN, CDR2 SYDVKM. The CDR3 loop reads CASSLPGHSNEKLFF. For the CDR3, the DNA is TGTGCCAGCAGTTTACCCGGACACTCTAATGAAAAACTGTTTTTT.